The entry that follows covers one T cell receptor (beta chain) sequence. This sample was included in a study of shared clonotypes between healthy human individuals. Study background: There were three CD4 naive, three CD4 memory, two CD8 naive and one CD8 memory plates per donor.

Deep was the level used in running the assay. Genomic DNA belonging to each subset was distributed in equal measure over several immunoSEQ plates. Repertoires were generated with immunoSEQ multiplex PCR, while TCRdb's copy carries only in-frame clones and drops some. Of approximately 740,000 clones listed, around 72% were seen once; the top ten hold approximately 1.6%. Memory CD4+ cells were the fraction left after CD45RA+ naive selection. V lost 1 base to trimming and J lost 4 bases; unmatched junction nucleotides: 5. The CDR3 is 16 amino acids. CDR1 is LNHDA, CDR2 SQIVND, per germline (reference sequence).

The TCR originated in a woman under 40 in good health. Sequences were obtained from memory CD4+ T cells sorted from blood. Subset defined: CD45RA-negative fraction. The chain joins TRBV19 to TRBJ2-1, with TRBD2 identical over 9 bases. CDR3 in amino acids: CASSIASGGNYNEQFF. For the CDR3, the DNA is TGTGCCAGTAGTATAGCCAGCGGGGGGAATTACAATGAGCAGTTCTTC.